Presented here are 27 T cell receptor beta chains from one specimen sequenced in a study of blood T cells in healthy people across ages. Then a second PCR, running roughly 7 to 11 cycles, was carried out with a sample-barcoded 5' primer and a J-beta primer mix. TCRdb re-called the 5' RACE reads with MiXCR, one entry per CDR3 protein. This table holds roughly 500,000 distinct CDR3 sequences, 27% found once. Sequenced input: blood. The receptors originated from a woman aged 70-85 years in good health.

The chain employs TRBV5-1 and TRBJ1-6; D is possibly TRBD1 (5 bases). Germline V gene sequence: CDR1 SGHRS, CDR2 YFSETQ. The CDR3 runs to 14 residues. The germline V and J ends were trimmed by 5 bases and 7 bases, with 13 bases remaining between them. The CDR3 region has the DNA TGCGCCAGCAGTACCGGGGCCCTCAATTCACCCCTCCACTTT. Amino acids: CASSTGALNSPLHF. Full variable domain (rest looked up from reference TRBV5-1 and TRBJ1-6): KAGVTQTPRYLIKTRGQQVTLSCSPISGHRSVSWYQQTPGQGLQFLFEYFSETQRNKGNFPGRFSGRQFSNSRSEMNVSTLELGDSALYLCASSTGALNSPLHFGNGTRLTVT.

As concerns this clonotype: Mismatch with germline at one junction end may stem from a read error. The rearrangement joins TRBV18 to TRBJ1-4; D is unclear. From germline, CDR1 is KGHSH and CDR2 LQKENI. This CDR3 is built from 14 residues. The CDR3 DNA reads as TGTGCCAGCTCACCACAGGGTCTAGCTGAACAACTGTTTTTT. The encoded protein is CASSPQGLAEQLFF.

This sequence joins TRBV5-5 and TRBJ1-3, with no clear D. Germline assignment: CDR1 SGHKS and CDR2 YYEKEE (reference sequence). The ends were cut back, 7 bases at V and 0 bases at J, with 8 bases in the middle. CDR3 length equals 13 residues. The CDR3 nucleotides read TGTGCCAGCCGGGCCCTCTCTGGAAACACCATATATTTT. Its translation is CASRALSGNTIYF.

The chain recombines TRBV12-3 or TRBV12-4 with TRBJ1-4; D not resolved. Trimming removed 4 bases at V and 6 bases at J, with 6 bases between. The CDR3 is made up of 12 amino acids. CDR3 loop: CASSWTDEKLFF. CDR3 DNA: TGTGCCAGCAGTTGGACGGATGAAAAACTGTTTTTT.

The chain couples TRBV29-1 to TRBJ2-1, with TRBD1 as a possible D gene (5 bases). This CDR3 spans 14 amino acids. CDR1 and CDR2 (germline): SQVTM, ANQGSEA. V gave up 7 bases and J gave up 11 bases, with 24 bases separating them. The CDR3 loop reads CSARPTIDSLKQFF. The DNA for the CDR3 is TGCAGCGCCCGACCTACCATAGACAGCCTAAAGCAGTTCTTC.

This clonotype appeared once. This chain uses TRBV9 with TRBJ2-5, with D possibly called TRBD1 or TRBD2 (5 bases each). Germline CDR1 and CDR2: SGDLS and YYNGEE. This CDR3 has 15 residues. The germline V and J ends were trimmed by 1 base and 2 bases, with 12 bases remaining between them. The CDR3 protein is CASSVSGTPQETQYF. As DNA, the CDR3 is TGTGCCAGCAGCGTAAGTGGGACCCCTCAAGAGACCCAGTACTTC.

There are a few counts of this clonotype. V usage is TRBV4-1 and J usage is TRBJ2-4; 11 nucleotides line up with TRBD2. The CDR3 totals 19 residues. Germline CDR1 reads MGHRA; CDR2 reads YSYEKL. Trimming removed 8 bases from V and 3 bases from J; junction bases left unmatched: 18. This chain's CDR3 is CASGPRRLAGGLVKNIQYF. CDR3 coding DNA: TGCGCCAGCGGCCCCAGGCGGCTAGCGGGGGGTTTGGTCAAAAACATTCAGTACTTC.

This rearrangement joins TRBV29-1 to TRBJ1-2; perhaps TRBD1 as D (5 bases). Germline-derived CDR1 and CDR2 are SQVTM and ANQGSEA. V was pared by 2 bases and J by 4 bases, with 17 bases between. The CDR3 has 15 amino acids. The CDR3 DNA reads as TGCAGCGTTGAATTTTTCGGGGGATCTGGCTATGGCTACACCTTC. This gives the protein CSVEFFGGSGYGYTF.

This clonotype was seen more than once but under ten times. V and J are TRBV20-1 and TRBJ1-6; TRBD1 matches at 7 bases. Germline CDR1 and CDR2: DFQATT and SNEGSKA (reference sequence). Germline trimming cut 6 bases from V and 9 bases from J; bases unmatched to any gene: 8. The CDR3 length is 13 residues. DNA for the CDR3: TGCAGTGCCACCCGGGACAGTGGTTCACCCCTCCACTTT. Amino acid sequence: CSATRDSGSPLHF.

This clonotype came up a few times. The rearrangement uses TRBV9 and TRBJ2-5; the D gene is possibly TRBD2 (6 bases). The CDR3 has 17 amino acids. V was trimmed by 0 bases and J by 0 bases, leaving 15 bases between them. Germline values: CDR1 SGDLS, CDR2 YYNGEE. CDR3 nucleotide sequence: TGTGCCAGCAGCGTAGGGTTGATAGCGGCGTACCAAGAGACCCAGTACTTC. This codes for CASSVGLIAAYQETQYF. The full variable domain, completed using reference TRBV9 and TRBJ2-5, is DSGVTQTPKHLITATGQRVTLRCSPRSGDLSVYWYQQSLDQGLQFLIQYYNGEERAKGNILERFSAQQFPDLHSELNLSSLELGDSALYFCASSVGLIAAYQETQYFGPGTRLLVL.

This clonotype was found a few times. The V and J genes are TRBV4-1 and TRBJ1-1; D not certain. The CDR3 is 14 residues long. Between the trimmed V and J ends, which lost 0 bases and 1 base, there was a span of 6 bases. From germline, CDR1 is MGHRA and CDR2 YSYEKL. CDR3 nucleotides: TGCGCCAGCAGCCAAGAAGGGCGGAACACTGAAGCTTTCTTT. Its protein is CASSQEGRNTEAFF.

The chain has TRBV6-1 and TRBJ2-2; D ambiguous. CDR1 is MNHNS, CDR2 SASEGT, per germline. Trimming took off 3 bases at V and 1 base at J, with 9 bases between the two ends. This CDR3 has 15 amino acids. CDR3 region: CASSDFTRNTGELFF. The CDR3 nucleotides are TGTGCCAGCAGTGATTTTACAAGGAACACCGGGGAGCTGTTTTTT.

The V and J genes are TRBV29-1 and TRBJ2-5; 7 bases map to TRBD1. The germline V gene encodes CDR1 SQVTM and CDR2 ANQGSEA. V gave up 7 bases and J gave up 4 bases; unmatched junction bases: 6. This CDR3 contains 12 residues. The DNA for the CDR3 is TGCAGCGGAGGGGGCGTCGCAGAGACCCAGTACTTC. This gives the protein CSGGGVAETQYF.

The J gene is TRBJ1-5, the V gene TRBV27; tentative D call: TRBD1 (5 bases). Trimming cost V 8 bases and J 4 bases, with 24 bases left between them. From germline, CDR1 is MNHEY and CDR2 SMNVEV (reference sequence). The CDR3 is 17 residues long. CDR3 nucleotides: TGTGCCAGCCAACAAACCGGTCTGTGGGGGGAAAATCAGCCCCAGCATTTT. It encodes CASQQTGLWGENQPQHF.

This chain connects TRBV20-1 to TRBJ1-1; D is possibly TRBD1 (5 bases). V lost 5 bases and J 1 base, leaving 8 bases between the germline ends. CDR3 length: 12 residues. CDR1 is DFQATT, CDR2 SNEGSKA, per germline (reference sequence). The CDR3 DNA is TGCAGTGCTTCAGGACAGAACACTGAAGCTTTCTTT. The encoded protein is CSASGQNTEAFF.

This clonotype was detected many times. This sequence joins TRBV7-2 and TRBJ1-1; TRBD1 matches at 7 bases. V lost 5 bases and J lost 7; bases outside the gene matches: 10. From germline, CDR1 is SGHTA and CDR2 FQGNSA. This CDR3 is 14 amino acids long. The CDR3: CASSPSPGQDEAFF. CDR3 DNA: TGTGCCAGCAGCCCTTCGCCCGGACAGGATGAAGCTTTCTTT.

The V gene is TRBV29-1, the J gene TRBJ2-1; TRBD1 matches at 9 bases. Per germline, CDR1 SQVTM and CDR2 ANQGSEA. V shed 4 bases and J 4 bases; nucleotides not matched to a gene: 5. The CDR3 runs to 14 residues. The CDR3 nucleotides read TGCAGCGTTGTAGGGACAGGGAGTTACAATGAGCAGTTCTTC. Translating it yields CSVVGTGSYNEQFF.

V gene TRBV7-2 combines with J gene TRBJ2-3; 16 nucleotides match TRBD2. This CDR3 contains 16 residues. V lost 3 bases, J lost 4 bases, and 1 base stayed unmatched. Germline V gene sequence: CDR1 SGHTA, CDR2 FQGNSA. CDR3 sequence: CASSLGLAGGPDTQYF. The DNA of the CDR3 is TGTGCCAGCAGCTTGGGACTAGCGGGGGGGCCAGATACGCAGTATTTT. Full variable domain (outside the CDR3, taken from reference TRBV7-2 and TRBJ2-3): GAGVSQSPSNKVTEKGKDVELRCDPISGHTALYWYRQSLGQGLEFLIYFQGNSAPDKSGLPSDRFSAERTGGSVSTLTIQRTQQEDSAVYLCASSLGLAGGPDTQYFGPGTRLTVL.

The chain employs TRBV20-1 and TRBJ2-5; the D gene is possibly TRBD1 (5 bases). This CDR3 is 13 amino acids long. Germline lookup yields CDR1 DFQATT and CDR2 SNEGSKA (reference sequence). Between the trimmed V and J ends, which lost 7 bases and 11 bases, there was a span of 23 bases. The CDR3 reads CSGGRQNKKGQYF. CDR3 coding DNA: TGCAGTGGGGGCCGACAAAACAAGAAGGGGCAGTACTTC.

The rearrangement joins TRBV19 to TRBJ2-3; D not certain. The CDR3 extends over 14 amino acids. V was pared by 3 bases and J by 3 bases, with 10 bases between. Germline CDR1 is LNHDA and CDR2 is SQIVND (reference sequence). This CDR3 reads CASSMEWGTDTQYF. Written as DNA, the CDR3 is TGTGCCAGTAGTATGGAATGGGGAACAGATACGCAGTATTTT.

The rearrangement joins TRBV5-1 to TRBJ1-1; tentative D call: TRBD1 (6 bases). The V and J ends lost 5 bases and 1 base respectively, with 15 bases between them. This CDR3 is built from 15 residues. The germline gives CDR1 SGHRS, CDR2 YFSETQ. The CDR3 bases are TGCGCCAGCAGTTCGACCGGGACACCGAACACTGAAGCTTTCTTT. It specifies CASSSTGTPNTEAFF.

Of note for this clonotype: An end of the junction differs from the germline gene, which may be a read error. This chain uses TRBV7-9 with TRBJ2-5; tentatively, D is TRBD1 (5 bases). There are 14 residues in the CDR3. Germline assignment: CDR1 SEHNR and CDR2 FQNEAQ (reference sequence). The CDR3 sequence is CACSRDQGQETQYF. The CDR3, as DNA: TGTGCCTGCAGCAGAGACCAGGGACAAGAGACCCAGTACTTC.

The V gene is TRBV20-1, the J gene TRBJ2-3, with TRBD2 identical over 12 bases. With V trimmed by 2 bases and J by 2 bases, 5 bases remained unmatched. In germline, CDR1 is DFQATT, CDR2 SNEGSKA (reference sequence). The CDR3 totals 16 residues. The CDR3 DNA reads TGCAGTGCTAGACCACCTAGCGGGGGGGACACAGATACGCAGTATTTT. Its translation is CSARPPSGGDTDTQYF.

The genes are TRBV7-3 and TRBJ1-1, with 9 bases aligning to TRBD1. The CDR3 runs 16 residues. Germline trimming cut 1 base from V and 1 base from J; bases unmatched to any gene: 4. Germline assignment: CDR1 SGHTA and CDR2 FQGTGA. CDR3 nucleotide sequence: TGTGCCAGCAGCTTAAGCCCGGGACAGGGGAACACTGAAGCTTTCTTT. It yields the protein CASSLSPGQGNTEAFF.

In this sample, this clonotype turned up a few times. The rearrangement joins TRBV5-1 to TRBJ2-5; D possibly corresponds to TRBD2 (6 bases). The better agreement between TRBJ2-1 and the DNA end casts doubt on the J call. This CDR3 has 16 amino acids. CDR1 and CDR2 (germline): SGHRS, YFSETQ. CDR3 residues: CASSNLAGAGYNEQFF. As DNA, the CDR3 is TGCGCCAGCAGCAACCTCGCCGGGGCGGGGTACAATGAGCAGTTCTTC.

The chain combines TRBV20-1 with TRBJ2-5; 7 bases match TRBD2. The trim removed 5 bases at V and 3 bases at J, leaving 6 bases unmatched. From germline, CDR1 is DFQATT and CDR2 SNEGSKA (reference sequence). The CDR3 runs 13 residues. The CDR3 reads CSAPSGWEETQYF. In DNA, the CDR3 is TGCAGTGCTCCTAGCGGTTGGGAAGAGACCCAGTACTTC.

The chain uses TRBV5-1 and TRBJ1-5; D gene ambiguous. Per the germline V gene, CDR1 is SGHRS and CDR2 is YFSETQ. The CDR3 runs 14 residues. The ends were cut back, 3 bases at V and 0 bases at J, with 7 bases in the middle. The CDR3 loop is CASSSDGSNQPQHF. The CDR3 region has the DNA TGCGCCAGCAGCTCGGACGGTAGCAATCAGCCCCAGCATTTT.